The 26 T cell receptor beta chains reported below all come from one sample, sequenced in a study of cytomegalovirus exposure and HLA in healthy donors. The PCR was carried out with 60 Vbeta primers and 13 Jbeta primers. The table came from immunoSEQ multiplex PCR; TCRdb's copy has only in-frame clones and leaves some out. The sample has about 150,000 clones, less than 80% seen once. The source material was PBMCs. The receptors stem from a female donor in good health and CMV-seropositive.

The chain is built from TRBV18 and TRBJ1-1; D call uncertain. Germline V CDR1 and CDR2: KGHSH, LQKENI. This CDR3 region has 14 residues. Trimming left V 1 base short and J 6 bases short, with 12 bases between. DNA for the CDR3: TGTGCCAGCTCACCACGAACAGTCTTGGCTGAAGCTTTCTTT. Its translation is CASSPRTVLAEAFF.

The chain is built from TRBV5-4 and TRBJ2-2; 8 nucleotides agree with TRBD2. J lost 6 bases, V lost 2 bases, and 3 bases had no gene match. The CDR3 is 14 residues long. Germline V gives CDR1 SGHNT, CDR2 YYREEE (reference sequence). The CDR3 region is CASSLTGGPGELFF. The CDR3 nucleotides read TGTGCCAGCAGCTTAACGGGGGGGCCCGGGGAGCTGTTTTTT.

This chain connects TRBV11-2 to TRBJ2-1; D uncertain. CDR3 length equals 14 residues. V was clipped by 6 bases and J by 5 bases, with 14 bases between them. Germline CDR1 is SGHAT and CDR2 is FQNNGV. The chain's CDR3 is CASRPPTRHNEQFF. CDR3 bases: TGTGCCAGCAGACCCCCGACGAGGCACAATGAGCAGTTCTTC. Together with reference TRBV11-2 and TRBJ2-1, the CDR3 gives the full variable domain: EAGVAQSPRYKIIEKRQSVAFWCNPISGHATLYWYQQILGQGPKLLIQFQNNGVVDDSQLPKDRFSAERLKGVDSTLKIQPAKLEDSAVYLCASRPPTRHNEQFFGPGTRLTVL.

The chain couples TRBV5-6 to TRBJ1-2, with a weak D call TRBD1 (6 bases). Germline loops: CDR1 SGHDT, CDR2 YYEEEE. CDR3 length equals 14 residues. V was cut by 6 bases and J by 3 bases, with 15 bases left in between. The CDR3 region has the DNA TGTGCCAGCACCCTAGACAGGACGTACTATGGCTACACCTTC. Amino acids: CASTLDRTYYGYTF.

This clone was detected only once. The CDR3 region is CASSGTGGLAGTGKTQYF. In nucleotides, the CDR3 is TGTGCCAGCAGTGGGACAGGCGGACTAGCGGGGACTGGGAAGACCCAGTACTTC. This chain connects TRBV6-1 to TRBJ2-5; 12 bases line up with TRBD2. J gave up 6 bases and V 4 bases, and 15 bases lay outside the gene matches. This CDR3 has 18 residues. CDR1 MNHNS and CDR2 SASEGT come from the germline V gene.

This chain's CDR3 is CASSSRDRGHYEQYF. The DNA for the CDR3 is TGTGCCAGTAGTAGCCGGGACAGGGGGCATTACGAGCAGTACTTC. This chain uses TRBV19 with TRBJ2-7; 12 bases fit TRBD1. V was pared by 4 bases and J by 4 bases, with 5 bases of the junction left unmatched. The CDR3 spans 15 residues. Per germline, CDR1 LNHDA and CDR2 SQIVND (reference sequence).

This chain uses TRBV5-1 with TRBJ2-2, with a possible D match to TRBD2 (6 bases). This CDR3 comprises 15 residues. Trimming pared 7 bases from V and 0 bases from J, leaving 13 bases between. Germline CDR1 reads SGHRS; CDR2 reads YFSETQ. The CDR3 protein is CASGRGTANTGELFF. The CDR3 region has the DNA TGCGCCAGCGGACGGGGGACTGCGAACACCGGGGAGCTGTTTTTT.

This clone showed up just a few times. The chain links TRBV27 to TRBJ2-3; 10 bases map to TRBD2. The CDR3 length is 16 residues. After removal of 4 bases from V and 1 base from J, the junction contained 5 bases not matched to a gene. Germline CDR1 and CDR2: MNHEY and SMNVEV (reference sequence). The CDR3 sequence: CASSYSGTSGTDTQYF. DNA of the CDR3: TGTGCCAGCAGTTACTCCGGGACTAGCGGCACAGATACGCAGTATTTT.

The chain joins TRBV4-1 to TRBJ2-5; 10 bases map to TRBD1. With 1 base clipped from V and 4 bases from J, the junction kept 3 bases outside the gene matches. This CDR3 is built from 15 residues. Germline V gene sequence: CDR1 MGHRA, CDR2 YSYEKL. The CDR3, as DNA: TGCGCCAGCAGCCAAGGGGGGACAGGGGCAGAGACCCAGTACTTC. Its translation is CASSQGGTGAETQYF.

The V gene is TRBV9, the J gene TRBJ1-1; the D gene is possibly TRBD1 (5 bases). The ends were cut back, 4 bases at V and 3 bases at J, with 13 bases in the middle. This CDR3 is 14 amino acids long. Per the germline V gene, CDR1 is SGDLS and CDR2 is YYNGEE. CDR3 sequence reads: CASSSRAGDTEAFF. For the CDR3, the DNA is TGTGCCAGCAGCTCCAGGGCGGGGGACACTGAAGCTTTCTTT.

The rearrangement uses TRBV19 and TRBJ1-4, with D hard to call. The CDR3 loop spans 15 amino acids. Germline V gene sequence: CDR1 LNHDA, CDR2 SQIVND (reference sequence). Trimming took 2 bases from V and 4 from J, leaving 11 bases between them. The CDR3 DNA reads as TGTGCCAGTAGTATACGGGTCGGAGGTAATGAAAAACTGTTTTTT. Translating it yields CASSIRVGGNEKLFF.

This chain connects TRBV7-2 to TRBJ2-3; 10 nucleotides align to TRBD2. Germline CDR1 and CDR2: SGHTA and FQGNSA. V trimming: 1 base; J trimming: 3 bases; junction bases outside the gene matches: 10. The length of the CDR3 is 18 residues. This CDR3 reads CASSLVSLAGALTDTQYF. DNA for the CDR3: TGTGCCAGCAGCTTAGTGTCTCTAGCGGGAGCCCTAACAGATACGCAGTATTTT.

The genes are TRBV6-1 and TRBJ1-6, with 10 bases identical to TRBD1. With V trimmed by 2 bases and J by 7 bases, 2 bases remained unmatched. This CDR3 has 15 residues. CDR1 and CDR2 (germline): MNHNS, SASEGT. The CDR3 nucleotides are TGTGCCAGCAGTGAATGGGACAGGGGAAATTCACCCCTCCACTTT. It encodes CASSEWDRGNSPLHF.

The rearrangement joins TRBV7-9 to TRBJ2-1; TRBD1 agrees at 8 bases. The V gene end was trimmed by 1 base and the J gene end by 7 bases; junction bases not matched to a gene: 9. This CDR3 is built from 16 residues. The germline CDR1 and CDR2 sequences are SEHNR and FQNEAQ (reference sequence). The CDR3 DNA is TGTGCCAGCAGCTTAGGCGGGACAGGTATGATGAATGAGCAGTTCTTC. Translated, it gives CASSLGGTGMMNEQFF. The whole variable domain, remainder taken from reference TRBV7-9 and TRBJ2-1, is DTGVSQNPRHKITKRGQNVTFRCDPISEHNRLYWYRQTLGQGPEFLTYFQNEAQLEKSRLLSDRFSAERPKGSFSTLEIQRTEQGDSAMYLCASSLGGTGMMNEQFFGPGTRLTVL.

This sequence joins TRBV13 and TRBJ2-5; D perhaps matches TRBD2 (5 bases). Trimming shortened V by 1 base and J by 2 bases, and 8 bases separated the two germline ends. CDR1 PRHDT and CDR2 FYEKMQ come from the germline V gene (reference sequence). This CDR3 has 14 amino acids. The CDR3 nucleotides are TGTGCCAGCAGCTTAGAAGCGGATCAAGAGACCCAGTACTTC. Its protein product is CASSLEADQETQYF.

The V call is TRBV9, the J call TRBJ1-1, with a possible D match to TRBD1 (6 bases). Trimming shortened V by 3 bases and J by 2 bases, and 11 bases separated the two germline ends. Germline CDR1 is SGDLS and CDR2 is YYNGEE. There are 14 residues in the CDR3. DNA for the CDR3: TGTGCCAGCAGCGAGCGGACAGCTAACACTGAAGCTTTCTTT. It is translated as CASSERTANTEAFF. The whole variable domain, filled in from reference TRBV9 and TRBJ1-1, reads DSGVTQTPKHLITATGQRVTLRCSPRSGDLSVYWYQQSLDQGLQFLIQYYNGEERAKGNILERFSAQQFPDLHSELNLSSLELGDSALYFCASSERTANTEAFFGQGTRLTVV.

The rearrangement joins TRBV7-9 to TRBJ2-2; TRBD1 matches 9 bases. V shed 6 bases, J shed 5 bases, and the junction held 7 bases outside the gene matches. The CDR3 totals 15 residues. Germline V gene data show CDR1 as SEHNR and CDR2 as FQNEAQ (reference sequence). CDR3 sequence: CASRPQGALTGELFF. In DNA, the CDR3 is TGTGCCAGCAGACCACAGGGGGCGCTTACCGGGGAGCTGTTTTTT. Using reference TRBV7-9 and TRBJ2-2 for the parts outside the CDR3, the full variable domain is DTGVSQNPRHKITKRGQNVTFRCDPISEHNRLYWYRQTLGQGPEFLTYFQNEAQLEKSRLLSDRFSAERPKGSFSTLEIQRTEQGDSAMYLCASRPQGALTGELFFGEGSRLTVL.

The chain links TRBV5-1 to TRBJ2-7, with TRBD1 matching 11 bases. The germline V gene has CDR1 SGHRS and CDR2 YFSETQ. V dropped 3 bases and J dropped 5; count of bases not matched to a gene: 7. The CDR3 spans 15 residues. For the CDR3, the DNA is TGCGCCAGCAGCTCCCGGGACAGGGGGATCAACGAGCAGTACTTC. Translation: CASSSRDRGINEQYF.

J is TRBJ2-3 and V is TRBV5-4, with 7 bases aligning to TRBD1. CDR3 length: 14 amino acids. Looked up from germline, CDR1 is SGHNT and CDR2 is YYREEE (reference sequence). V was pared by 3 bases and J by 0 bases, with 1 base of the junction left unmatched. CDR3 bases: TGTGCCAGCAGCTGGGACAGAAGCACAGATACGCAGTATTTT. Protein: CASSWDRSTDTQYF.

V is TRBV7-9 and J is TRBJ1-4, with 10 bases lining up with TRBD1. This CDR3 has 14 amino acids. Per germline, CDR1 SEHNR and CDR2 FQNEAQ (reference sequence). Trimming at V came to 4 bases and at J to 8 bases, leaving 4 bases not matched to a gene. CDR3 sequence: CASSSGQGMEKLFF. As DNA, the CDR3 is TGTGCCAGCAGCTCGGGACAGGGGATGGAAAAACTGTTTTTT.

V gene TRBV7-9 combines with J gene TRBJ1-2; 7 bases agree with TRBD1. V lost 3 bases, J lost 8 bases, and 15 bases stayed unmatched. This CDR3 comprises 16 residues. Germline values: CDR1 SEHNR, CDR2 FQNEAQ (reference sequence). The CDR3 sequence is CASSLTGNTYRLGYTF. The CDR3 DNA follows: TGTGCCAGCAGCTTGACAGGGAACACCTATCGTCTCGGCTACACCTTC.

The DNA for the CDR3 is TGTGCCAGCAGTTATTCCAGGGGCGGCTACGAGCAGTACTTC. It translates to CASSYSRGGYEQYF. This rearrangement joins TRBV6-5 to TRBJ2-7; D is possibly TRBD1 (6 bases). Germline CDR1 is MNHEY and CDR2 is SVGAGI. V was pared by 3 bases and J by 3 bases, with 12 bases between. The CDR3 runs 14 residues.

This sequence joins TRBV25-1 and TRBJ2-1, with 8 bases lining up with TRBD2. CDR1 and CDR2 (germline): MGHDK, SYGVNS. CDR3 size: 13 residues. The junction had 12 bases not matched to a gene; V was cut back by 10 bases and J by 10 bases. The CDR3 is CATRTSPQREQFF. CDR3 in DNA: TGTGCCACCAGGACTAGCCCCCAGCGAGAGCAGTTCTTC.

The V and J genes are TRBV11-1 and TRBJ2-1; 8 bases fit TRBD2. Losses at the gene ends were 5 bases for V and 9 bases for J; bases not matched to a gene: 9. The CDR3 runs to 14 residues. Germline loops: CDR1 SGHAT, CDR2 FQDESV (reference sequence). The DNA for the CDR3 is TGTGCCAGCAGCAGTGGGACTAGGGAGCTTGAGCAGTTCTTC. Encoded protein: CASSSGTRELEQFF.

This clone was picked up a small number of times. The V and J genes are TRBV19 and TRBJ2-7, with TRBD1 matching 7 bases. The CDR3 runs to 14 residues. V shed 3 bases and J 2 bases; nucleotides not matched to a gene: 4. Germline lookup yields CDR1 LNHDA and CDR2 SQIVND (reference sequence). The CDR3 DNA reads as TGTGCCAGTAGTATTATAGGGGGCACCTACGAGCAGTACTTC. Translation: CASSIIGGTYEQYF.

The rearrangement uses TRBV5-1 and TRBJ1-3; a weak D match, TRBD1 (6 bases). The germline CDR1 and CDR2 sequences are SGHRS and YFSETQ. The CDR3 is 16 amino acids. V dropped 0 bases and J dropped 1 base, with 11 bases sitting between them. The CDR3 DNA sequence: TGCGCCAGCAGCTTGGTCGGACAGATTTCTGGAAACACCATATATTTT. It yields the protein CASSLVGQISGNTIYF.